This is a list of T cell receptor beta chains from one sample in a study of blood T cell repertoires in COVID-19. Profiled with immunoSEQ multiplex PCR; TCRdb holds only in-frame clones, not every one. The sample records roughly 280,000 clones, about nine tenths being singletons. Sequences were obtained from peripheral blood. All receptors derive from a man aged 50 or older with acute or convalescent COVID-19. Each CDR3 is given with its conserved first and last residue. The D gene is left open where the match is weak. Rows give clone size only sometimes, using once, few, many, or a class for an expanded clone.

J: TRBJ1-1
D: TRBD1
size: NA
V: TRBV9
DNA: TGTGCCAGCAGCGTTCACAACAGGGGCATCGAAACTGAAGCTTTCTTT
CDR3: CASSVHNRGIETEAFF

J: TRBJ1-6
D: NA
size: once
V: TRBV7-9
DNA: TGTGCCAGCAGCTTCTGGAGTTCACCCCTCCACTTT
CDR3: CASSFWSSPLHF

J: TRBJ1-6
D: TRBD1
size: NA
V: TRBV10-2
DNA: TGCGCCAGCAGCCCTGACAGGGGGTGGTCACCCCTCCACTTT
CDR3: CASSPDRGWSPLHF

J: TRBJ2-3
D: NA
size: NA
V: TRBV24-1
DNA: TGTGCCACCAGTGATTTTAGACAAAAGTATTTT
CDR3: CATSDFRQKYF

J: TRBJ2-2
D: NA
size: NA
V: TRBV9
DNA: TGTGCCAGCAGCACCAGGGGGGCGGAGGTAGTCACCGGGGAGCTGTTTTTT
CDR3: CASSTRGAEVVTGELFF

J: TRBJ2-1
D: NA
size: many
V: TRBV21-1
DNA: TGTGCCAGCAGCCCCTGGACAGGGGGGGACAATGAGCAGTTCTTC
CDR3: CASSPWTGGDNEQFF

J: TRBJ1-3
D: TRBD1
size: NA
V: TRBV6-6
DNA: TGTGCCAGCAGTTACGCGACAGGGACCAGAAACACCATATATTTT
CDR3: CASSYATGTRNTIYF

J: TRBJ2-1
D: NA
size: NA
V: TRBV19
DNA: TGTGCCAGTAGTAAACAGGGAGCTTCCTACAATGAGCAGTTCTTC
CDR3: CASSKQGASYNEQFF

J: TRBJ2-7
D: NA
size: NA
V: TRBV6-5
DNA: TGTGCCAGCAGGCCGACTTGGAGCTCCTACGAGCAGTACTTC
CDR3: CASRPTWSSYEQYF

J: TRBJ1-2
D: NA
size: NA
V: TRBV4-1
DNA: TGCGCCAGCAGCCGAGCCCTCCAGGGAGGCGGCTATGGCTACACCTTC
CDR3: CASSRALQGGGYGYTF

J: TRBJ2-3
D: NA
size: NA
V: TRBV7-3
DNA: TGTGCCAGCAGCCGAGAATACACAGATACGCAGTATTTT
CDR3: CASSREYTDTQYF

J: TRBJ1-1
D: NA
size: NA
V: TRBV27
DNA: TGTGCCAGCAGTTTGTCAATGAACACTGAAGCTTTCTTT
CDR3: CASSLSMNTEAFF

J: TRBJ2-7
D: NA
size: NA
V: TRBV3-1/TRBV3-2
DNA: TGTGCCAGCAGCCAAGGTTACAGGGTCTACGAGCAGTACTTC
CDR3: CASSQGYRVYEQYF

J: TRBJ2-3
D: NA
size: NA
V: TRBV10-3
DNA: TGTGCCATCAGTGACCTAGCCGGGGCAGATACGCAGTATTTT
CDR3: CAISDLAGADTQYF

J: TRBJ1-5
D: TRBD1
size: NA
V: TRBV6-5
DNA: TGTGCCAGCAGTAGGACAGGGGGTTTAAGAGGCCCCCAGCATTTT
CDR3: CASSRTGGLRGPQHF

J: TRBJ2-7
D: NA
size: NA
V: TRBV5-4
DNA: TGTGCCAGCATGCGGATCCCGTCCTACGAGCAGTACTTC
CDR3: CASMRIPSYEQYF

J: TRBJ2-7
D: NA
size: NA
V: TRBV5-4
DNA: TGTGCCAGCAGCAGCCGGGCAGGGGCCCCTGGCGAGCAGTACTTC
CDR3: CASSSRAGAPGEQYF

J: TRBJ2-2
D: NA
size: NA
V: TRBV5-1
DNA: TGCGCCAGCAGCTTGGAAGGGGGCGGGGAGCTGTTTTTT
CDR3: CASSLEGGGELFF

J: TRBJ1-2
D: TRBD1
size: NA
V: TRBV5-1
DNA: TGCGCCAGCAGCGTGACAGGGGAGTATGCAGGTGGCTACACCTTC
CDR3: CASSVTGEYAGGYTF

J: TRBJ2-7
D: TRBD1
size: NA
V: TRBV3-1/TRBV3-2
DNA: TGTGCCAGCAGTCGAGGACAGGGGACCTACGAGCAGTACTTC
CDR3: CASSRGQGTYEQYF

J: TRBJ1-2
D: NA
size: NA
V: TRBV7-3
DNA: TGTGCCAGCAGCTTAAGGGGGCCCTTGCAGGAGACCACCGACTATGGCTACACCTTC
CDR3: CASSLRGPLQETTDYGYTF

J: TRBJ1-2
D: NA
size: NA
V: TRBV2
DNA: TGTGCCAGCAGAGGACGCAGGGAATTAGATGGCTACACCTTC
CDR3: CASRGRRELDGYTF

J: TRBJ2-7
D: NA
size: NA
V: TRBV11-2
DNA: TGTGCCAGCAGCTTAGCTACCGGACAGCCCCACGAGCAGTACTTC
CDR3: CASSLATGQPHEQYF

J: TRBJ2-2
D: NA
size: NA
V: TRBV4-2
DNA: TGTGCCAGCAGCCAAGATCTCAGACAGGACACCGGGGAGCTGTTTTTT
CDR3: CASSQDLRQDTGELFF

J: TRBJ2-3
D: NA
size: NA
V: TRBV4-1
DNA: TGCGCCAGTCTACCCTCCCCCGGGATTAGTGAAGATACGCAGTATTTT
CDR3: CASLPSPGISEDTQYF

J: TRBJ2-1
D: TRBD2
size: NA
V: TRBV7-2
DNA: TGTGCCAGCAGCCCCCGCGGGAGTTACTCCTACAATGAGCAGTTCTTC
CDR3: CASSPRGSYSYNEQFF

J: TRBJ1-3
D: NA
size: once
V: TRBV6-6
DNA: TGTGCCAGCAGTCTAACAGGAATCTCTGGAAACACCATATATTTT
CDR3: CASSLTGISGNTIYF

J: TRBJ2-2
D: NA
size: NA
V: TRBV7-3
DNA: TGTGCCAGCAGACGGACAGACAAGACCGGGGAGCTGTTTTTT
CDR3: CASRRTDKTGELFF

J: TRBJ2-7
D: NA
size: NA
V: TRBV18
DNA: TGTGCCAGCTCATCGACCTACGGGGTCGTGGTAAAACACGAGCAGTACTTC
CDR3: CASSSTYGVVVKHEQYF

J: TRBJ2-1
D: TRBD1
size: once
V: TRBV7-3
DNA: TGTGCCAGCAGCTTAGACAGGGAAACCTACAATGAGCAGTTCTTC
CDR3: CASSLDRETYNEQFF

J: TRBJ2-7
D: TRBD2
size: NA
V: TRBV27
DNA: TGTGCCAGCAGTTCCACCGGGGGGGCATACGAGCAGTACTTC
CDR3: CASSSTGGAYEQYF

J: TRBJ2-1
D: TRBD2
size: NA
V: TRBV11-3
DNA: TGTGCCAGCAGCTTAGACGGACTAGCGGGGGGCTTCTACAATGAGCAGTTCTTC
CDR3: CASSLDGLAGGFYNEQFF

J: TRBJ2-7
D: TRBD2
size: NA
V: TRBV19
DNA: TGTGCCAGTAAGCCTAGCGGGGGCTACGAGCAGTACTTC
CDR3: CASKPSGGYEQYF

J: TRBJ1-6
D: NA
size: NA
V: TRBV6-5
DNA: TGTGCCAGCGGACAGAGCTCCTATAATTCACCCCTCCACTTT
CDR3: CASGQSSYNSPLHF

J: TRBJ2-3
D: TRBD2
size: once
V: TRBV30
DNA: TGTGCCTGGAGTCCCCGGGGGAGGGGTACCCCAGATACGCAGTATTTT
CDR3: CAWSPRGRGTPDTQYF

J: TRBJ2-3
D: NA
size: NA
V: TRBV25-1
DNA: TGTGCCAGCAGTGAAGTTTTAACAGATACGCAGTATTTT
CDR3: CASSEVLTDTQYF

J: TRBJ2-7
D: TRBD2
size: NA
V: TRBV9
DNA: TGTGCCAGCAGCGTCGGGGGGACGGAGCAGTACTTC
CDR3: CASSVGGTEQYF

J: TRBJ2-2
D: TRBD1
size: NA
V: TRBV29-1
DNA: TGCAGCGTTGACCTGACAGGGGGCCTTGACACCGGGGAGCTGTTTTTT
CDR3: CSVDLTGGLDTGELFF

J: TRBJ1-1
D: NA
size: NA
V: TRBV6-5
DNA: TGTGCCAGCAGCAAGGGGCAGCTGAACACTGAAGCTTTCTTT
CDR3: CASSKGQLNTEAFF

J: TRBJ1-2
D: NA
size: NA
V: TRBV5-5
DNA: TGTGCCAGCAGCCTATCACCCGGGACAAACTATGGCTACACCTTC
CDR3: CASSLSPGTNYGYTF

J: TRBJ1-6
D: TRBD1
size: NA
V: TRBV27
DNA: TGTGCCAGCACCCTCGGACAGGGATTGTCACCCCTCCACTTT
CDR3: CASTLGQGLSPLHF

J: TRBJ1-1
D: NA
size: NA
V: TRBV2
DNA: TGTGCCAGCATGAGGCTGGATGACACTGAAGCTTTCTTT
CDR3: CASMRLDDTEAFF

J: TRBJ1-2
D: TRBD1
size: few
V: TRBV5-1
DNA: TGCGCCAGCAGCGATGACAGGGCTGGCTACACCTTC
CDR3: CASSDDRAGYTF

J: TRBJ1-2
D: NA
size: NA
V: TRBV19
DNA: TGTGCCAGTAGAACAGACTATGGCTACACCTTC
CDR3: CASRTDYGYTF

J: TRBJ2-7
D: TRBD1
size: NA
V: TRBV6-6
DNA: TGTGCCAGCAGTTACCCTCCGGGACAGGGGACCTACGAGCAGTACTTC
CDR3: CASSYPPGQGTYEQYF

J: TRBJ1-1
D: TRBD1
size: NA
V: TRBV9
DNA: TGTGCCAGCAGCGACCCGACAGGGGCGAATGAAGCTTTCTTT
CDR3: CASSDPTGANEAFF

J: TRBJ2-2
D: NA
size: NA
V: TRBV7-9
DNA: TGTGCCAGCAGCTTAGGAACAGGGCTGAACACCGGGGAGCTGTTTTTT
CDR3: CASSLGTGLNTGELFF

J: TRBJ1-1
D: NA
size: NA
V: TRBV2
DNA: TGTGCCAGCAGTGAGCGCCGGGTCAACACTGAAGCTTTCTTT
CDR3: CASSERRVNTEAFF

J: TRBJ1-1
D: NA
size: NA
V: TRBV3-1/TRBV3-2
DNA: TGTGCCAGCAGCCAACGGGAGACGAACACTGAAGCTTTCTTT
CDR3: CASSQRETNTEAFF

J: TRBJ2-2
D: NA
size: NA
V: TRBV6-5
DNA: TGTGCCAGCGGGGACAAAAACACCGGGGAGCTGTTTTTT
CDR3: CASGDKNTGELFF

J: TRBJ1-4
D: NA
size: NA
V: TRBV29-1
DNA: TGCAGCGTTCAGAGAGGGTCCTCTGAAAAACTGTTTTTT
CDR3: CSVQRGSSEKLFF

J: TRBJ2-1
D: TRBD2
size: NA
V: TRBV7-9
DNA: TGTGCCAGCAGCTTTTCCCGGACTAGCGGTTTTATTGAGCAGTTCTTC
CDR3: CASSFSRTSGFIEQFF

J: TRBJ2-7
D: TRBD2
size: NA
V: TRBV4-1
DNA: TGCGCCAGCAGCCCGAGCGGGGGCTACGAGCAGTACTTC
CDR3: CASSPSGGYEQYF